This TCR beta chain comes out of a study of technical replicates of blood from a few donors. Generated by immunoSEQ multiplex PCR, the TCRdb table keeps only in-frame clones and is missing some. Of roughly 72,000 clones in the sample, roughly 91% are singletons; the top ten hold 0.3% to 0.45%. The CDR3 length is 16 residues. The germline V gene has CDR1 SNHLY and CDR2 FYNNEI. V trimming: 6 bases; J trimming: 1 base; junction bases outside the gene matches: 8. This receptor was taken from a human donor in good health. Sequenced material: T cells isolated from PBMCs. This rearrangement joins TRBV2 to TRBJ2-2; 7 positions agree with TRBD1. CDR3 residues: CASSTDRVRNTGELFF. The CDR3, as DNA: TGTGCCAGCAGCACCGACAGGGTGCGGAACACCGGGGAGCTGTTTTTT.